These T cell receptor beta chains were read from a single sample in a study of blood T cell repertoires in COVID-19. Assay: immunoSEQ multiplex PCR; the TCRdb copy retains only in-frame clones and omits some. The data hold around 100,000 clones, with 86% observed a single time. The sequencing sample was made of peripheral blood. These TCRs come from a man between 40 and 49 years old with acute or convalescent COVID-19. The CDR3 runs from the conserved cysteine through the conserved F or W. A D gene is named only where the DNA matches it firmly. Only some rows state a clone size, as once, few, many or a class for expanded clones.

>NA|NA|TRBV19|TRBJ1-1
TGTGCCAGTAGGGGCAGGGCTTCGATGAACACTGAAGCTTTCTTT
CASRGRASMNTEAFF
>NA|NA|TRBV9|TRBJ1-1
TGTGCCAGCAGCGTAGGGGGAGAGAACACTGAAGCTTTCTTT
CASSVGGENTEAFF
>NA|NA|TRBV6-5|TRBJ1-5
TGTGCCAGCAAAAGGGGTGGGGCGGCAAATCAGCCCCAGCATTTT
CASKRGGAANQPQHF
>NA|NA|TRBV6-2/TRBV6-3|TRBJ1-2
TGTGCCAGCAGTTACTCGGGCAGGGTAACGATAGGCTACACCTTC
CASSYSGRVTIGYTF
>NA|NA|TRBV10-1|TRBJ2-2
TGCGCCAGCAGTGGGAGCGGGCCGATCACCGGGGAGCTGTTTTTT
CASSGSGPITGELFF
>few|NA|TRBV30|TRBJ1-5
TGTGCCTGGAGGCAGGGAAATCAGCCCCAGCATTTT
CAWRQGNQPQHF
>NA|TRBD2|TRBV7-2|TRBJ2-1
TGTGCCAGCAGCTCCTCGGGGGGGAATGAGCAGTTCTTC
CASSSSGGNEQFF
>NA|NA|TRBV12-3/TRBV12-4|TRBJ1-4
TGTGCCAGCAGTTTGACAGTAGATGAAAAACTGTTTTTT
CASSLTVDEKLFF
>NA|TRBD1|TRBV19|TRBJ2-3
TGTGCCAGTAGTTACTCCCGGAGACAGGGGACAGATACGCAGTATTTT
CASSYSRRQGTDTQYF
>NA|NA|TRBV5-4|TRBJ1-1
TGTGCCAGCAGCTTGGCCGGACAGCTGAACACTGAAGCTTTCTTT
CASSLAGQLNTEAFF
>few|TRBD1|TRBV5-1|TRBJ1-2
TGCGCCAGCAGCGGATACAGGGGTCGGGGCTATGGCTACACCTTC
CASSGYRGRGYGYTF
>NA|NA|TRBV19|TRBJ1-1
TGTGCCAGTACGATGAACAGGGCGGACACTGAAGCTTTCTTT
CASTMNRADTEAFF
>NA|NA|TRBV9|TRBJ1-1
TGTGCCAGCAGCGTTAAAGGGGCGAACACTGAAGCTTTCTTT
CASSVKGANTEAFF
>once|NA|TRBV19|TRBJ2-2
TGTGCCAGTAGTATCCCGGGATCTACTAGGACCGGGGAGCTGTTTTTT
CASSIPGSTRTGELFF
>NA|TRBD2|TRBV7-6|TRBJ2-1
TGTGCCAGCAGCCCTCTAGCGGGAGACGGGTTGGACCATGAGCAGTTCTTC
CASSPLAGDGLDHEQFF
>few|TRBD1|TRBV6-2/TRBV6-3|TRBJ1-2
TGTGCCAGCAGCAAGGGACAGGGGGCGGACTATGGCTACACCTTC
CASSKGQGADYGYTF
>NA|TRBD1|TRBV7-3|TRBJ2-1
TGTGCCAGCAGCTTACAGGGGGCTAAAGTCAATGAGCAGTTCTTC
CASSLQGAKVNEQFF